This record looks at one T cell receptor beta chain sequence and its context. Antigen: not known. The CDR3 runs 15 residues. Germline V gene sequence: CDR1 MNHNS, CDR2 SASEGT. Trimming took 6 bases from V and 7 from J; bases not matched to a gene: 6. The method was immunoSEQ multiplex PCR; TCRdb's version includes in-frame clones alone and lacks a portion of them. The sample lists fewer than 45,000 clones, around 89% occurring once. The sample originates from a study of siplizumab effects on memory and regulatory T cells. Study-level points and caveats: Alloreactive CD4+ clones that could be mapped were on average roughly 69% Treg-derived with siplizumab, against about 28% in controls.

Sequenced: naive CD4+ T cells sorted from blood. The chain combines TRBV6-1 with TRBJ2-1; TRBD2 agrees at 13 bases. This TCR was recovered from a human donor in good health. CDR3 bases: TGTGCCAGCAGAACTCCGGGACTAGCGGGGAATGAGCAGTTCTTC. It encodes CASRTPGLAGNEQFF.